These T cell receptor beta chains were read from a single sample in a study of blood T cell repertoires in COVID-19. This table comes from immunoSEQ multiplex PCR, and its TCRdb copy is limited to in-frame clones, with some not included. The sample shows about 300,000 clones, 85% to 90% of them seen only once. Sequenced input: peripheral blood. Source of these receptors: a man aged 65 to 85 with acute or convalescent COVID-19. CDR3s include the opening cysteine and the closing phenylalanine or tryptophan. Each record gives: V gene, J gene, CDR3 protein.

TRBV5-1,TRBJ1-1,CASSLGFGENTEAFF
TRBV7-2,TRBJ2-7,CASSLVSSGNLYEQYF
TRBV4-3,TRBJ1-6,CASSQDHGGQFDSPLHF
TRBV9,TRBJ2-3,CASSATLAGVTDTQYF
TRBV30,TRBJ2-5,CAWSATGGAETQYF
TRBV28,TRBJ1-2,CASQGATANYGYTF
TRBV15,TRBJ2-3,CATSSFGTGSTDTQYF
TRBV5-5,TRBJ1-1,CASSPYTGSVTEAFF
TRBV5-6,TRBJ1-2,CASSLEGPLYGYTF
TRBV6-2/TRBV6-3,TRBJ1-6,CASRPGQSGVNSPLHF
TRBV19,TRBJ1-1,CASSKGQGSYTEAFF
TRBV2,TRBJ2-1,CASSQRGAMDEQFF
TRBV2,TRBJ2-1,CASKGTGAANEQFF
TRBV18,TRBJ2-7,CASSLGSYEQYF
TRBV7-2,TRBJ2-1,CASRSHGGAYNEQFF
TRBV27,TRBJ2-1,CASKADRRITYNEQFF
TRBV12-3/TRBV12-4,TRBJ1-5,CASSLTGNQPQHF